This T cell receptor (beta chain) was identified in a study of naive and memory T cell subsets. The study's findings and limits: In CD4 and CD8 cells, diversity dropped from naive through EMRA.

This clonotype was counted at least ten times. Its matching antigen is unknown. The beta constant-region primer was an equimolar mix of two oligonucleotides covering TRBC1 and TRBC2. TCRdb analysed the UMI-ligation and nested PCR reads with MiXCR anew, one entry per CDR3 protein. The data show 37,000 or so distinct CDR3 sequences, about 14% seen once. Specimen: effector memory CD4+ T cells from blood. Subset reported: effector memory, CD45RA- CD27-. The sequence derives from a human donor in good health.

The CDR3 DNA reads TGTGCTAGTGGTTTGGTAGGAGCTAGCGGGAGCAATGAGCAGTTCTTC. It is translated as CASGLVGASGSNEQFF. V is TRBV12-5 and J is TRBJ2-1; 10 nucleotides match TRBD2. Germline CDR1 and CDR2: LGHNT and FRNRAP. The CDR3 sequence is 16 residues long. V shed 0 bases, J shed 6 bases, and the junction held 5 bases outside the gene matches.